The subject of this entry is one T cell receptor beta chain. TCR beta chains were sequenced at survey level with immunoSEQ. Repertoires were generated with immunoSEQ multiplex PCR, while TCRdb's copy carries only in-frame clones and drops some. This table holds around 50,000 clones, 80% to 95% found once. The CDR3 runs to 14 residues. Germline V gives CDR1 MNHEY, CDR2 SVGAGI. V was pared by 8 bases and J by 8 bases, with 18 bases between. The chain combines TRBV6-5 with TRBJ1-4; D is unresolved. The sequencing sample was made of PBMCs. The TCR sequence derives from a middle-aged man with rheumatoid arthritis. CDR3 in amino acids: CASGMLAGDEKLFF. The CDR3 bases are TGTGCCAGCGGAATGTTGGCGGGTGACGAAAAACTGTTTTTT.